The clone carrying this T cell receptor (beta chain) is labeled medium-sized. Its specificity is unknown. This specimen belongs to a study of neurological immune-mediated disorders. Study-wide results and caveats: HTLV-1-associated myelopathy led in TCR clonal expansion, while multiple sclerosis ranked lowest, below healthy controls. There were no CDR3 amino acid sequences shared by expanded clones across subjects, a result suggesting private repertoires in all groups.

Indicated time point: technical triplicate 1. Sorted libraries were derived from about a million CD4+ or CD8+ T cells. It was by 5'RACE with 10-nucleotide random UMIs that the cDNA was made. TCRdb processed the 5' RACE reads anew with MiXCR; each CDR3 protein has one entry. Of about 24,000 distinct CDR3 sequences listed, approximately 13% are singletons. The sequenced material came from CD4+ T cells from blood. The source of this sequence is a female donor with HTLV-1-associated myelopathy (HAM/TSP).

The CDR3 protein is CASSGTGTENEKLFF. The CDR3 DNA reads as TGCGCCAGCAGCGGGACAGGTACCGAAAATGAAAAACTGTTTTTT. The J gene is TRBJ1-4, the V gene TRBV5-1; 8 bases line up with TRBD1. The germline gives CDR1 SGHRS, CDR2 YFSETQ. J lost 5 bases, V lost 4 bases, and 7 bases had no gene match. The length of the CDR3 is 15 residues.